The 16 T cell receptor beta chains below come from one sample, sequenced in a study of OX40 agonist ivuxolimab in advanced cancers. Some clones are missing from TCRdb's copy, which holds only in-frame ones; the method was immunoSEQ multiplex PCR. The sample holds 20,000 to 25,000 clones, about 88% seen once. Sample: CD4+ or CD8+ T cells sorted from blood, taken in a trial of the OX40 agonist ivuxolimab. The receptors here all came from an adult with an advanced solid tumor such as melanoma, head and neck, liver or kidney cancer.

CDR3 in DNA: TGTGCCACCAGCAGGGGCTACGAGCAGTACTTC. Its protein is CATSRGYEQYF. This chain joins TRBV15 and TRBJ2-7; D is unclear. This CDR3 spans 11 amino acids. V dropped 3 bases and J dropped 3 bases, with 3 bases sitting between them. CDR1 and CDR2 from the germline V gene are LNHNV and YYDKDF (reference sequence).

V gene TRBV27 combines with J gene TRBJ2-7; D unclear. The CDR3 runs 15 residues. V dropped 0 bases and J dropped 3 bases, with 12 bases sitting between them. The germline V gene encodes CDR1 MNHEY and CDR2 SMNVEV (reference sequence). CDR3: CASSLSGRNYYEQYF. For the CDR3, the DNA is TGTGCCAGCAGTTTATCGGGCCGTAACTACTACGAGCAGTACTTC.

This CDR3 is CASSQLTGLPYEQYF. CDR3 sequence (DNA): TGTGCCAGCAGCCAATTAACTGGGCTTCCCTACGAGCAGTACTTC. The J gene is TRBJ2-7, the V gene TRBV4-2; no firm D call. The germline V and J ends were trimmed by 2 bases and 2 bases, with 13 bases remaining between them. Per germline, CDR1 LGHNA and CDR2 YNFKEQ. This CDR3 region has 15 residues.

This clone came up a few times. This rearrangement joins TRBV2 to TRBJ1-1; D ambiguous. From germline, CDR1 is SNHLY and CDR2 FYNNEI. This CDR3 is built from 12 residues. Trimming removed 7 bases at V and 7 bases at J, with 13 bases between. CDR3 nucleotide sequence: TGTGCCAGCAATCCGGACGGGAGTGAAGCTTTCTTT. Amino acids: CASNPDGSEAFF. The whole variable domain, filled in from reference TRBV2 and TRBJ1-1, reads EPEVTQTPSHQVTQMGQEVILRCVPISNHLYFYWYRQILGQKVEFLVSFYNNEISEKSEIFDDQFSVERPDGSNFTLKIRSTKLEDSAMYFCASNPDGSEAFFGQGTRLTVV.

The rearrangement uses TRBV4-1 and TRBJ1-1; D gene unclear. The V gene lost 0 bases and the J gene lost 0 bases, with 8 bases spanning the gap. CDR3 length equals 15 residues. CDR1 MGHRA and CDR2 YSYEKL come from the germline V gene. CDR3 coding DNA: TGCGCCAGCAGCCAAGATAGGCACATGAACACTGAAGCTTTCTTT. The encoded protein is CASSQDRHMNTEAFF.

The rearrangement links TRBV2 to TRBJ2-7; 8 positions match TRBD1. This CDR3 is 14 amino acids long. V lost 4 bases and J lost 5; bases outside the gene matches: 7. Germline-derived CDR1 and CDR2 are SNHLY and FYNNEI. The CDR3 sequence: CASSGRTGPHEQYF. In nucleotides, the CDR3 is TGTGCCAGCAGTGGAAGGACAGGGCCTCACGAGCAGTACTTC.

The chain joins TRBV6-5 to TRBJ1-5; D is possibly TRBD1 (5 bases). The V end lost 2 bases, the J end lost 5 bases, and 13 bases lay between the germline ends. CDR1 MNHEY and CDR2 SVGAGI come from the germline V gene. The CDR3 extends over 15 amino acids. CDR3: CASSYGVGGDQPQHF. As DNA, the CDR3 is TGTGCCAGCAGTTACGGAGTCGGGGGGGATCAGCCCCAGCATTTT.

The rearrangement links TRBV10-3 to TRBJ1-2; TRBD1 might be the D (5 bases). V lost 2 bases and J 4 bases, leaving 14 bases between the germline ends. Germline V CDR1 and CDR2: ENHRY, SYGVKD. This CDR3 is 15 amino acids long. CDR3 coding DNA: TGTGCCATCAGTGAGGACACGATGGGGGGCTATGGCTACACCTTC. Translation: CAISEDTMGGYGYTF.

The chain employs TRBV2 and TRBJ1-1; tentative D call: TRBD1 (5 bases). The CDR3 consists of 17 residues. CDR1 and CDR2 from the germline V gene are SNHLY and FYNNEI. The V end was cut by 8 bases, the J end by 0 bases, with 22 bases between. The CDR3 is CASGVDKARPMNTEAFF. The CDR3 DNA reads as TGTGCCAGCGGGGTGGACAAGGCGAGGCCTATGAACACTGAAGCTTTCTTT.

The rearrangement uses TRBV19 and TRBJ2-1; D ambiguous. Per germline, CDR1 LNHDA and CDR2 SQIVND (reference sequence). The V and J ends lost 8 bases and 7 bases respectively, with 15 bases between them. The CDR3 consists of 13 residues. The CDR3 loop is CASGPGGFNEQFF. CDR3 in DNA: TGTGCCAGTGGGCCGGGTGGATTTAATGAGCAGTTCTTC.

Notes on this clone: Mismatch with germline at one junction end may stem from a read error. This rearrangement joins TRBV27 to TRBJ1-5; no clear D. The CDR3 covers 13 residues. From germline, CDR1 is MNHEY and CDR2 SMNVEV (reference sequence). The CDR3 loop reads CVSIAPRDKSQHF. In DNA, the CDR3 is TGTGTCAGCATCGCCCCCCGGGATAAGTCCCAGCATTTT.

This chain uses TRBV19 with TRBJ2-5; D may match TRBD1 or TRBD2 (5 bases each). The CDR3 consists of 13 residues. The V and J ends lost 2 bases and 8 bases respectively, with 12 bases between them. Germline CDR1 reads LNHDA; CDR2 reads SQIVND (reference sequence). CDR3 loop: CASSILRGDTQYF. The CDR3 DNA is TGTGCCAGTAGTATATTGAGGGGAGATACCCAGTACTTC.

V and J are TRBV9 and TRBJ2-5; D remains ambiguous. Between the trimmed V and J ends, which lost 4 bases and 4 bases, there was a span of 14 bases. Germline V CDR1 and CDR2: SGDLS, YYNGEE. This CDR3 has 14 residues. This CDR3 is CASSSALLRETQYF. Written as DNA, the CDR3 is TGTGCCAGCAGCTCAGCCCTCCTTAGAGAGACCCAGTACTTC.

This chain links TRBV10-3 with TRBJ2-3; 10 positions agree with TRBD2. The trim removed 6 bases at V and 6 bases at J, leaving 6 bases unmatched. CDR1 and CDR2 from the germline V gene are ENHRY and SYGVKD. The CDR3 extends over 14 amino acids. CDR3: CAISPSGRADTQYF. The CDR3 nucleotides are TGTGCCATCAGCCCCAGCGGGAGGGCGGATACGCAGTATTTT.

The rearrangement joins TRBV4-1 to TRBJ1-2; 10 bases agree with TRBD1. CDR1 is MGHRA and CDR2 is YSYEKL in the germline V gene. The CDR3 totals 16 residues. The V gene end was trimmed by 0 bases and the J gene end by 5 bases; junction bases not matched to a gene: 6. The CDR3 region is CASSQDSRTGGYGYTF. The DNA of the CDR3 is TGCGCCAGCAGCCAAGATTCCAGGACAGGGGGTTATGGCTACACCTTC.

The chain couples TRBV27 to TRBJ2-3, with a weak D call TRBD2 (5 bases). V lost 6 bases to trimming and J lost 2 bases, with 9 bases between them. The germline V gene has CDR1 MNHEY and CDR2 SMNVEV (reference sequence). This CDR3 is built from 13 residues. CDR3 region: CASRRRPTDTQYF. As DNA, the CDR3 is TGTGCCAGCAGGAGGAGGCCCACAGATACGCAGTATTTT.